The present entry profiles one T cell receptor (beta chain) with its context. Its antigen remains undetermined. Base qualities are missing; no much larger clone stands one base away. The V end loses 4 bases and the J end loses 3 bases, and a stretch of 7 bases separates them. CDR1 is given as KGHSH and CDR2 as LQKENI, both from the germline V gene. The CDR3 numbers 13 residues from cysteine through phenylalanine. Just CDR3 DNA is preserved here, 39 bases in frame from base 1. Each collaborating institution followed its own protocols to collect whole blood in K2EDTA tubes. For TCRbeta analysis, collaborators shipped samples as frozen whole blood, isolated PBMCs, or DNA extracted from either of those sample types. The data originate from a study of blood T cell repertoires in COVID-19 (dated by TCRdb to the early 2020s). Concerning the study at large: Samples from collaborators originated in the United States, Italy and Spain and spanned both the acute and convalescent phases of COVID-19. The material from the prospective study consisted of cDNA or gDNA derived from T cells, B-cell-depleted T cells, or PBMCs. The dataset comprised deeply sampled blood TCRbeta repertoires from subjects exposed to, actively infected with, or recovered from COVID-19. The repertoires were released in a freely available public database meant as a resource for research on the immune response to SARS-CoV-2. The samples were drawn from two sources: the first 160 participants of the ongoing ImmuneRACE study, and fewer than 1,500 subjects contributed by 6 global collaborators. The sample metadata nearly always contained a de-identified subject ID, COVID-19 status, age in years and sex. Where available, HLA class I and class II types were taken from metadata supplied by the sample provider and were not determined by assay-based typing.

The immunoSEQ Assay, a bias-controlled multiplex PCR, was used to amplify TCRbeta CDR3 regions from genomic DNA. Processing in the source paper ran as follows. The number of nucleated cells in each sample was estimated from the amplification of reference gene primers within the assay. To quantify the absolute abundance of each unique TCRbeta CDR3 rearrangement, sequence reads were collapsed and filtered. For each sample, productive Simpson clonality was calculated as the square root of Simpson's diversity index over productive rearrangements. TCRdb took this table from immuneACCESS and kept in-frame rearrangements with V and J called. Such tables lack part of the clones; where checked against another copy, unresolved V genes explain under half of the gap, and the rest is unexplained. The DNA was the basis for D and trimming; V, J and clone size are from that table. This sample gives 56,000 or so clones in total; 84% of them show up just once. 10% to 15% of the sample is held by the ten biggest clonotypes.

The study at large found these results: Clinical and demographic metadata were provided uncurated, with the amount varying by source and participant.

The clonotype was recovered from a woman aged 80 or over with acute or convalescent COVID-19. Material for sequencing was peripheral blood. Rearrangement joined TRBV18 to TRBJ2-1; perhaps TRBD1 is the D gene, with 5 bases matching. CDR3 protein: CASSRDSYNEQFF. The DNA reads as follows: TGTGCCAGCTCACGCGACAGCTACAATGAGCAGTTCTTC.